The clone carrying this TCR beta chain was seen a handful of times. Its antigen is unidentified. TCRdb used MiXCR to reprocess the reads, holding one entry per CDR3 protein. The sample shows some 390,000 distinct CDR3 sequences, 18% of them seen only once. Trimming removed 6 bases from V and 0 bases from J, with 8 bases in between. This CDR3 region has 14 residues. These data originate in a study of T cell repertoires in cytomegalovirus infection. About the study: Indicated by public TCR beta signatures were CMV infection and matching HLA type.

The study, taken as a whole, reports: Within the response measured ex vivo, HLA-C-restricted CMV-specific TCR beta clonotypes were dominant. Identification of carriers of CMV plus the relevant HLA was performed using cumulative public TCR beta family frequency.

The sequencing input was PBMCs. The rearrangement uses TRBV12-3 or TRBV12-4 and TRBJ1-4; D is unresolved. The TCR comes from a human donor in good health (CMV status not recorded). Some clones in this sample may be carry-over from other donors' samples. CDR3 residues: CASSPFSTNEKLFF. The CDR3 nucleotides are TGTGCCAGCAGCCCCTTCTCAACTAATGAAAAACTGTTTTTT.